This record covers a single T cell receptor beta chain. The data derive from a study of blood T cell repertoires in COVID-19. The repertoire was sequenced with immunoSEQ multiplex PCR; TCRdb's copy has only in-frame clones and lacks some. This sample carries 200,000 to 250,000 clones, 80% to 90% of them seen once, and the ten largest clones take 1.5%. The J segment lost 11 bases and the V segment lost 4 bases, leaving 8 bases of the junction unmatched. The CDR3 runs to 12 residues. Germline V lookup: CDR1 SGHTS, CDR2 YDEGEE. This sequence was found in a man between 18 and 35 years old with active or convalescent COVID-19. This chain joins TRBV5-8 and TRBJ2-7; 8 nucleotides match TRBD2. Material for sequencing was peripheral blood. The CDR3 sequence: CASSLTPTSEYF. The CDR3 DNA reads as TGTGCCAGCAGCCTGACCCCGACTAGCGAGTACTTC. Drawing the rest from reference TRBV5-8 and TRBJ2-7, the complete variable domain is EAGVTQSPTHLIKTRGQQATLRCSPISGHTSVYWYQQALGLGLQFLLWYDEGEERNRGNFPPRFSGRQFPNYSSELNVNALELEDSALYLCASSLTPTSEYFGPGTRLTVT.